The T cell receptor beta chain described here comes from a study of cytomegalovirus exposure and HLA in healthy donors (dated by TCRdb to 2017 to 2019). As for the study more broadly: In an earlier analysis of roughly 500 of the donors, less than 350 Gb of sequence data and 117 million unique TCR beta sequences from roughly 200 million T cells were reported. Among the approximately 420 genotyped donors, 81% belonged to the genetic ancestry cluster associated with self-reported Caucasian donors. Among roughly 400 genotyped donors of the cohort, an average of about 240,000 unique TCR beta nucleotide sequences were sequenced per donor, 15% to 20% of them non-productive. Rather than using new phenotypic data, the later analysis identified candidate immune exposures from TCR beta sequences and from how often those sequences occurred across donors. To predict cytomegalovirus infection status, the study brought together high-throughput TCR immunosequencing, statistical association of individual TCRs with disease status, and machine learning. To decide whether each TCR beta V gene segment behaved as functional or pseudogenic, an earlier analysis of 587 of the donors relied on high-throughput TCR beta sequencing. Alongside the repertoire data, information on donor age, sex, ethnicity and CMV serostatus was compiled. The study was designed to test whether signatures of past pathogen exposure could be identified by cataloging public T cell receptors. HLA typing included class I and class II loci at four-digit resolution. All discovery cohort repertoires had been generated on a single sequencing platform. In addition to the first cohort of around 670 subjects, a separate validation cohort of some 120 different subjects was used. Genome-wide SNP genotypes for about three fifths of the roughly 700 donors were used in a later genetic analysis, which treated that subset as a discovery cohort. An early release covering approximately 600 HLA-typed donors comprised approximately 300 gigabases of sequencing data and tens of millions of unique TCR sequences. Because of strong linkage in the cohort, roughly five DR-DQ haplotypes were treated as single units for association and clustering. To study patterns of TCR occurrence, a later analysis re-analyzed previously published TCR beta repertoires from more than 550 donors and added high-resolution HLA genotyping. Typing coverage varied by locus: roughly 620-640 donors for A, B, C, DRB1 and DQB1; approximately 520 for DQA1; around 610 for DPA1; approximately 490 for DPB1. The study profiled the T cell repertoires of about 640 subjects by immunosequencing and related them to cytomegalovirus serostatus.

To prepare the library, the immunoSEQ multiplex PCR assay was applied. For the multiplex PCR, a mixture combining 60 forward primers for TCR Vbeta segments and 13 reverse primers for TCR Jbeta segments was used. A multiplex PCR assay on genomic DNA amplified the CDR3 region of rearranged TCR beta genes. Amplified TCR beta libraries were sequenced as 87-base-pair reads on the Illumina HiSeq System. Under the source paper's analysis protocol: Across the 500 to 850 repertoires, a later analysis counted tens of millions of unique TCR beta chains, roughly 11 million of which were shared by at least two donors. Raw reads were error-corrected and collapsed into unique sequences with a nearest-neighbor algorithm that merged closely related sequences to remove PCR and sequencing errors. CDR3 sequences were aligned to IMGT reference sequences to assign V, D and J gene segments. Each retained sequence needed at least a six-nucleotide match to both a V gene segment and a J gene segment. A rearrangement was called productive if the CDR3 had no stop codons and remained in frame with V and J, and every other rearrangement was called non-productive. Following IMGT convention, CDR3 was defined as the stretch from the second conserved V-encoded cysteine up to the conserved J-encoded phenylalanine. In an earlier analysis of around 640 of the donors, sequences lacking an unambiguous match to a single V gene segment were excluded. In an earlier analysis of 500 to 750 of the donors, V segments were called functional above 56.7% productive rearrangements and were called segregating when the between-donor standard deviation exceeded 5%. A statistical classification framework was built for diagnosing cytomegalovirus status from the catalog of TCR beta chain sequences. V and J gene assignment, in a later analysis, came from comparing TCR nucleotide sequences with IMGT/GENE-DB human TR gene sequences. Using the TCRdist pipeline, a later analysis assigned CDR3 sequences along with most-parsimonious VDJ recombination scenarios. In a later analysis, every TCR beta chain was defined by the combination of its CDR3 amino acid sequence and its V-gene family, and reads without a unique V-gene family were dropped. To address suspected cross-contamination and a sequencing artifact, a later analysis removed over 500 highly shared, low-generation-probability nucleotide sequences. A later analysis calculated a clonal expansion index for each public chain from normalized within-repertoire ranks of inferred template counts. In a later analysis, generation probabilities were computed with a VDJ recombination model fitted to out-of-frame rearrangements, and the resulting probabilities were checked against IGoR. In a later analysis, TCR-TCR, TCR-HLA and TCR-CMV co-occurrence was scored with hypergeometric tests, and a repertoire-size bias correction was applied to TCR pairs. A later analysis estimated false discovery rates by permuting HLA or CMV assignments 20 times. In a later analysis, co-occurring TCRs were grouped with DBSCAN, and TCRdist sequence similarity was added when clustering was performed within HLA-allele-positive subsets. For co-occurrence clustering, repertoires with fewer than 30,000 or more than 120,000 public chains were excluded, along with roughly 5 repertoires with anomalous nucleotide sharing. Here the immuneACCESS table is served through TCRdb, limited to in-frame sequences with V and J called. Missing clones are a known gap in these copies; in checked studies unresolved V genes cover under half, and the rest lacks a known reason. The DNA was the basis for D and trimming; V, J and clone size are from that table. This sample has over 150,000 clones in its table, and about 68% of those were observed once. The ten largest account for 1.3% to 1.5% of the sample.

Taken from the germline V gene, the CDR1 and CDR2 loops are SNHLY and FYNNEI. V has 10 bases trimmed and J has 2 bases trimmed; junction bases matching no gene number 5. The CDR3 spans 12 residues, from the cysteine through the phenylalanine. Here the CDR3 DNA is all that survives: 36 bases in frame from base 1. In total, over 600 healthy bone marrow donors made up the cohort. Cohort members were all nominally healthy when sampled, although unrecorded immune exposures were likely present. The donor was CMV seronegative and was included in the group of a few hundred seronegative cohort members. Every donor gave a peripheral blood sample, and the peripheral blood mononuclear cells from that sample were used for TCR beta sequencing. The Qiagen DNeasy Blood Extraction Kit was used to extract genomic DNA from the blood cell samples. With regard to this clone: The target of this receptor is not known. Base quality data are lacking; no much larger clone is found one base away.

Results the study describes overall, beyond this receptor: Sequencing depth was assumed to be roughly uniform across donors in the presence/absence analyses, though that assumption may not hold. In vitro tests confirmed that a few of the cytomegalovirus-associated TCR beta chains recognize cytomegalovirus antigens. An association between a missense DCLRE1C variant and V-gene and J-gene trimming of TCR beta chains was found in a later genetic analysis and replicated in an independent cohort. A further reported finding was that TCR beta sequences accurately predicted the HLA-A and HLA-B alleles for most subjects in the first cohort. The classifier was reported to diagnose cytomegalovirus status with high specificity and sensitivity in both the original cohort and the validation cohort. Immune exposure information for the cohort was limited to CMV serostatus. A later analysis reported that several top co-occurrence clusters appeared linked to parvovirus B19, influenza, CMV and Epstein-Barr virus. In a later analysis, most CMV-associated TCR beta chains were found to appear HLA-restricted, with HLA associations seemingly driven largely by CMV exposure. In an earlier analysis of around 600 of the donors, most TCR beta V segments were observed in productive rearrangements about 90% or about 30% of the time, broadly matching IMGT annotations. Because HLA typing was unavailable for some donors at each locus, only the typed subset was used in association tests. A later analysis associated 16,951 TCR beta sequences with specific HLA alleles at a false discovery rate of 0.05. In a later analysis, TCR association rates were found to vary across HLA loci, with the most associated TCRs seen for DRB1 alleles and the fewest for HLA-C alleles. Some IMGT-functional V segments, including TRBV6-2 and TRBV6-3, could not be told apart with the 87-base-pair reads, so those segments were excluded. When HLA alleles, especially DR and DQ, strongly co-occurred, TCR associations were difficult to assign to individual alleles. A later genetic analysis reported fewer N-insertions in productive TCRs among donors in an Asian-associated ancestry cluster than the approximately 670-donor mean. Compared with equally common non-associated chains, HLA-associated TCR beta chains in a later analysis were more clonally expanded and had lower generation probabilities. Correlated functional status among segregating V segments might be attributable to linkage disequilibrium, but an unknown experimental factor could not be ruled out. The earlier analysis of 450 to 700 of the donors excluded roughly 16 rarely observed V segments, including chromosome 9 orphons, because counts were too low. The cohort was sequenced for TCR beta chains only, and without alpha or paired-chain data the features that could be detected were limited. The sequencing pipeline was judged likely to have produced a cluster of highly shared sequence variants as a technical artifact. A total of 150 to 200 TCR beta chains were listed by the study as associated with cytomegalovirus. Most TCR sequences were observed very rarely across donors, whereas some public TCRs were present in many individuals. The authors suggested that the approach could potentially be extended to other disease states and immunological phenotypes.

Sequenced material: PBMCs. This clonotype originated in a man between 18 and 35 years old in good health and CMV-seronegative. The V gene is TRBV2 and the J gene is TRBJ2-7, with 7 bases matching TRBD1. The CDR3 protein: CATIDRAYEQYF. The nucleotide sequence reads TGTGCCACTATAGACAGGGCCTACGAGCAGTACTTC. Joined to the reference TRBV2 and TRBJ2-7 proteins, this CDR3 gives the full variable domain: EPEVTQTPSHQVTQMGQEVILRCVPISNHLYFYWYRQILGQKVEFLVSFYNNEISEKSEIFDDQFSVERPDGSNFTLKIRSTKLEDSAMYFCATIDRAYEQYFGPGTRLTVT.